This T cell receptor beta chain was identified in a study of cytomegalovirus exposure and HLA in healthy donors. Study-wide findings and caveats: Associated with cytomegalovirus, according to the listing, were about 160 TCR beta chains.

Researchers ran the PCR with 60 Vbeta and 13 Jbeta primers. Libraries were prepared by immunoSEQ multiplex PCR; TCRdb keeps only in-frame clonotypes and omits some of them. The sample contains 100,000 to 150,000 clones, 80% of which appear only once. Note on this clone: Its target is not known.

V was pared by 4 bases and J by 8 bases, with 7 bases of the junction left unmatched. Germline V gives CDR1 SGHDT, CDR2 YYEEEE. CDR3 size: 14 residues. J is TRBJ1-4 and V is TRBV5-6, with 8 nucleotides matching TRBD1. The TCR originated in a man aged 30-40 years in good health and CMV-seropositive. Sequencing was performed on PBMCs. CDR3 region: CASSPTGAGEKLFF. CDR3 nucleotide sequence: TGTGCCAGCAGCCCGACAGGGGCTGGGGAAAAACTGTTTTTT.